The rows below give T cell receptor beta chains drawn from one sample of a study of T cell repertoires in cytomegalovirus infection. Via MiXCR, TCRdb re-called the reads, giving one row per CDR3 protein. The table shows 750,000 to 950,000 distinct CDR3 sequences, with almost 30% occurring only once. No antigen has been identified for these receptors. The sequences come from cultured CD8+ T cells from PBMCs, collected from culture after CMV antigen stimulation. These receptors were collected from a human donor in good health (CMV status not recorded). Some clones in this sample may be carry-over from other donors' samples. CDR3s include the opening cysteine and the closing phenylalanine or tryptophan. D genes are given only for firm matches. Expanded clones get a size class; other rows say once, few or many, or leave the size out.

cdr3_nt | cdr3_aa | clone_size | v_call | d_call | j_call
TGTGCCAGCAGCCCGGGACAAATCTCCTACGAGCAGTACTTC | CASSPGQISYEQYF | few | TRBV27 | NA | TRBJ2-7
TGTGCCACCAGTGAACGGACAGGGTACGATGAGCAGTTCTTC | CATSERTGYDEQFF | few | TRBV24-1 | TRBD1 | TRBJ2-1
TGTGCCAGCAGCTCCCCGGGACAGGACTTTTATGGCTACACCTTC | CASSSPGQDFYGYTF | NA | TRBV7-6 | TRBD1 | TRBJ1-2
TGTGCCAGCAGCTCCCCGGGACAGGGGGCGCGGGGCTACACCTTC | CASSSPGQGARGYTF | NA | TRBV7-9 | TRBD1 | TRBJ1-2
TGTGCCAGCAGCATTAGCACCGATGAGCAGTTCTTC | CASSISTDEQFF | NA | TRBV12-3/TRBV12-4 | NA | TRBJ2-1
TGTGCCAGCAGTTACTCGAATGCGACAGGGGCGTACAATGAGCAGTTCTTC | CASSYSNATGAYNEQFF | few | TRBV6-2/TRBV6-3 | TRBD1 | TRBJ2-1
TGTGCCAGCAGTTTATCGGTAGCAAATGAGCAGTTCTTC | CASSLSVANEQFF | few | TRBV27 | NA | TRBJ2-1
TGTGCCAGCAGTTACTCTACAGTCCCGACCTACAATGAGCAGTTCTTC | CASSYSTVPTYNEQFF | few | TRBV6-2/TRBV6-3 | NA | TRBJ2-1
TGTGCCAGCACCTCCTCTCAGGGGGAAGAAGCTTTCTTT | CASTSSQGEEAFF | NA | TRBV7-9 | TRBD1 | TRBJ1-1
TGTGCCAGCAGCGTGACGGAGAACTACAATGAGCAGTTCTTC | CASSVTENYNEQFF | few | TRBV6-2/TRBV6-3 | NA | TRBJ2-1
TGTGCCAGCAGCCAAGACTGGAACACTGAAGCTTTCTTT | CASSQDWNTEAFF | many | TRBV11-1 | NA | TRBJ1-1
TGTGCCAGCAGTTACTTGAGGGAGATTAATGAAAAACTGTTTTTT | CASSYLREINEKLFF | NA | TRBV6-7 | NA | TRBJ1-4
TGCAGTGCCCCCGAGGGACACCGAAATTCACCCCTCCACTTT | CSAPEGHRNSPLHF | few | TRBV20-1 | NA | TRBJ1-6
TGTGCCACCAGTGATTATGTCAGCACAGATACGCAGTATTTT | CATSDYVSTDTQYF | NA | TRBV24-1 | NA | TRBJ2-3
TGTGCCAGCAGCTACGATCAGGGTTATGGAAACACCATATATTTT | CASSYDQGYGNTIYF | NA | TRBV13 | NA | TRBJ1-3
TGTGCCAGCAGCTTGAAGCCAGGGGATGAAAAACTGTTTTTT | CASSLKPGDEKLFF | NA | TRBV5-6 | NA | TRBJ1-4
TGTGCCAGCAGCTCGCCGGGACAGGGTATGAATGAGCAGTTCTTC | CASSSPGQGMNEQFF | few | TRBV13 | TRBD1 | TRBJ2-1
TGTGCCAGCAGCTCGGCCGGGACAGATCAAAATCAGCCCCAGCATTTT | CASSSAGTDQNQPQHF | many | TRBV7-2 | TRBD1 | TRBJ1-5
TGTGCCAGCAGTTGGGGGGGACATGGCACAGATACGCAGTATTTT | CASSWGGHGTDTQYF | many | TRBV27 | NA | TRBJ2-3
TGTGCCAGCAGTTACATAGGCGGGGGGGCCTACGAGCAGTACTTC | CASSYIGGGAYEQYF | few | TRBV6-5 | TRBD2 | TRBJ2-7
TGTGCCAGCAGCTTACGGCGGGACAGCAACTATGGCTACACCTTC | CASSLRRDSNYGYTF | many | TRBV7-9 | TRBD1 | TRBJ1-2
TGTGCCAGCAGCGACAGGCTGAGCTCCTATAATTCACCCCTCCACTTT | CASSDRLSSYNSPLHF | NA | TRBV12-3/TRBV12-4 | NA | TRBJ1-6
TGTGCCAGCAGCTTAGCGAGGAGTAACTACGAGCAGTACTTC | CASSLARSNYEQYF | NA | TRBV7-6 | NA | TRBJ2-7
TGTGCCAGCAGTTTCGTCGGTTCTGAAGCTTTCTTT | CASSFVGSEAFF | NA | TRBV12-3/TRBV12-4 | NA | TRBJ1-1
TGCAGTGCTAGAGATGCAGAGAGCTCCTATAATTCACCCCTCCACTTT | CSARDAESSYNSPLHF | NA | TRBV20-1 | NA | TRBJ1-6
TGTGCCATCGTGAATGGCTATCGAACCTCGGACTATGGCTACACCTTC | CAIVNGYRTSDYGYTF | NA | TRBV2 | NA | TRBJ1-2
TGTGCCACCAGCAGAGATAGGGACAGGGCGTACAATGAGCAGTTCTTC | CATSRDRDRAYNEQFF | NA | TRBV15 | TRBD1 | TRBJ2-1
TGCGCCAGCAGCCAAGCCTACAGGGCTTATGGAAACACCATATATTTT | CASSQAYRAYGNTIYF | NA | TRBV4-3 | NA | TRBJ1-3
TGTGCCAGCAGTTACTGGGGGACTAGCGGGGGTGGAGAGACCCAGTACTTC | CASSYWGTSGGGETQYF | NA | TRBV6-8 | TRBD2 | TRBJ2-5
TGTGCCAGCAGCGGTTGGACGGGAAACAATGAGCAGTTCTTC | CASSGWTGNNEQFF | NA | TRBV7-4 | NA | TRBJ2-1
TGTGCCAGCAGTTTAGGGACAACCCAAGAGACCCAGTACTTC | CASSLGTTQETQYF | NA | TRBV6-1 | NA | TRBJ2-5